This is a list of T cell receptor beta chains from one sample in a study of OX40 agonist ivuxolimab in advanced cancers. Data came from immunoSEQ multiplex PCR; TCRdb stores just in-frame clones and leaves some out. The table lists some 98,000 clones, 70% to 85% of them singletons, with approximately 1.5% in the top ten. The source was CD4+ or CD8+ T cells sorted from blood, collected in a trial of the OX40 agonist ivuxolimab. The source is an adult with an advanced solid tumor such as melanoma, head and neck, liver or kidney cancer. The CDR3 runs from the conserved cysteine through the conserved F or W. D genes are given only for firm matches. Only some rows state a clone size, as once, few, many or a class for expanded clones.

clone size: NA; V gene: TRBV12-5; D gene: NA; J gene: TRBJ2-2; CDR3 DNA: TGTGCTAGTGGTTTGGTACGAACCGGGGAGCTGTTTTTT; CDR3 protein: CASGLVRTGELFF
clone size: few; V gene: TRBV7-9; D gene: NA; J gene: TRBJ1-1; CDR3 DNA: TGTGCCAGCAGCTTACAGGGACCCTCTACTCGGGCTTTCTTT; CDR3 protein: CASSLQGPSTRAFF
clone size: NA; V gene: TRBV23-1; D gene: TRBD1; J gene: TRBJ1-5; CDR3 DNA: TGCGCCAGCAGTCAAGACCGACAGGGGGGATTCTTTCAGCCCCAGCATTTT; CDR3 protein: CASSQDRQGGFFQPQHF
clone size: NA; V gene: TRBV10-3; D gene: NA; J gene: TRBJ2-3; CDR3 DNA: TGTGCCATCAGTGAAGGTAGTGGCGATACGCAGTATTTT; CDR3 protein: CAISEGSGDTQYF
clone size: once; V gene: TRBV5-4; D gene: NA; J gene: TRBJ2-2; CDR3 DNA: TGTGCCAGCAGCCAAGTTAGGGGGTCCACCGGGGAGCTGTTTTTT; CDR3 protein: CASSQVRGSTGELFF
clone size: NA; V gene: TRBV18; D gene: NA; J gene: TRBJ1-2; CDR3 DNA: TGTGCCAGCTCACCCCCCGAAAATGGTAACTATGGCTACACCTTC; CDR3 protein: CASSPPENGNYGYTF
clone size: NA; V gene: TRBV7-2; D gene: NA; J gene: TRBJ2-7; CDR3 DNA: TGTGCCAGCAGCTTAGGGGTATACAGCTCCTACGAGCAGTACTTC; CDR3 protein: CASSLGVYSSYEQYF
clone size: NA; V gene: TRBV19; D gene: NA; J gene: TRBJ1-2; CDR3 DNA: TGTGCCAGTAGGGGACATTCGGGAGACTATGGCTACACCTTC; CDR3 protein: CASRGHSGDYGYTF
clone size: NA; V gene: TRBV5-6; D gene: NA; J gene: TRBJ2-4; CDR3 DNA: TGTGCCAGCAGCTTGGATCTGGGAAACATTCAGTACTTC; CDR3 protein: CASSLDLGNIQYF
clone size: NA; V gene: TRBV7-4; D gene: NA; J gene: TRBJ1-4; CDR3 DNA: TGTGCCAGCAGCTACGGGGAAAAACTGTTTTTT; CDR3 protein: CASSYGEKLFF
clone size: once; V gene: TRBV7-2; D gene: NA; J gene: TRBJ2-5; CDR3 DNA: TGTGCCAGCAGCTCACGGGCCGGGACTGAAGAGACCCAGTACTTC; CDR3 protein: CASSSRAGTEETQYF
clone size: NA; V gene: TRBV9; D gene: TRBD1; J gene: TRBJ1-2; CDR3 DNA: TGTGCCAGCAGCGCTGAGTCAACAGGGGCTACGTTTGGCTACACCTTC; CDR3 protein: CASSAESTGATFGYTF
clone size: NA; V gene: TRBV5-1; D gene: NA; J gene: TRBJ1-6; CDR3 DNA: TGCGCCAGCAGCTTGGTGGTAGGCCCAGATTCACCCCTCCACTTT; CDR3 protein: CASSLVVGPDSPLHF
clone size: NA; V gene: TRBV6-5; D gene: TRBD1; J gene: TRBJ1-2; CDR3 DNA: TGTGCCAGCAGTTTTAACAGGGGAAACTATGGCTACACCTTC; CDR3 protein: CASSFNRGNYGYTF
clone size: NA; V gene: TRBV27; D gene: TRBD1; J gene: TRBJ2-1; CDR3 DNA: TGTGCCAGCAGTATGTACCGGGACAGACCCTACAATGAGCAGTTCTTC; CDR3 protein: CASSMYRDRPYNEQFF
clone size: NA; V gene: TRBV7-2; D gene: TRBD1; J gene: TRBJ2-5; CDR3 DNA: TGTGCCAGCAGCTTAGGAGACAGGGACATGGAGACCCAGTACTTC; CDR3 protein: CASSLGDRDMETQYF